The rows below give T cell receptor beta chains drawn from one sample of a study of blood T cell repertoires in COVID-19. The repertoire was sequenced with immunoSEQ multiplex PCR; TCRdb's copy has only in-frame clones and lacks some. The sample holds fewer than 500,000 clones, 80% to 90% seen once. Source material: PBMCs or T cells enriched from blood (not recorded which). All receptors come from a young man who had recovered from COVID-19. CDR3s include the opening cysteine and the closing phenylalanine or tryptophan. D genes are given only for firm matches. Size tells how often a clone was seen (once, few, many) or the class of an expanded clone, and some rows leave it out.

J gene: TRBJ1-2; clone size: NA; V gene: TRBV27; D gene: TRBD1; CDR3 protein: CATLPFGTANYGYTF; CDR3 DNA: TGTGCCACCTTACCCTTCGGGACAGCTAACTATGGCTACACCTTC
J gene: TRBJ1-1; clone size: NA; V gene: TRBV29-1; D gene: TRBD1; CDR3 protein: CSVRDRGRNTEAFF; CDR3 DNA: TGCAGCGTTCGGGACAGGGGGAGAAACACTGAAGCTTTCTTT
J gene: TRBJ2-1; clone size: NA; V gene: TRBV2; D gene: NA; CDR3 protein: CASSELLAQFF; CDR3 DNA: TGTGCCAGCAGTGAATTGTTAGCGCAGTTCTTC
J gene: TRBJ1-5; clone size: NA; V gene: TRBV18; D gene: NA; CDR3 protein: CASSPSYSNQPQHF; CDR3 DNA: TGTGCCAGCTCACCTAGTTATAGCAATCAGCCCCAGCATTTT
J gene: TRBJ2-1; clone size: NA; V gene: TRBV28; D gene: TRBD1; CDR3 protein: CASSRPWTGRNNEQFF; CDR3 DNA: TGTGCCAGCAGTCGTCCCTGGACAGGGCGCAACAATGAGCAGTTCTTC
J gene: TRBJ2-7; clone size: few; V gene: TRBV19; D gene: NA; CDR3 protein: CASSRFNRAPLYEQYF; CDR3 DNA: TGTGCCAGTAGTCGTTTTAACAGGGCCCCTCTCTACGAGCAGTACTTC
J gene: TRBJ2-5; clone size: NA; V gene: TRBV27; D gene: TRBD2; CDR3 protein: CASSLYVGTSGRETQYF; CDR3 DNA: TGTGCCAGCAGTTTATACGTAGGGACTAGCGGGAGGGAAACCCAGTACTTC
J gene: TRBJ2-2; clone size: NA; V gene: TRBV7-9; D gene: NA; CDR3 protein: CASSPTVNTGELFF; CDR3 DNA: TGTGCCAGCAGCCCGACTGTGAACACCGGGGAGCTGTTTTTT
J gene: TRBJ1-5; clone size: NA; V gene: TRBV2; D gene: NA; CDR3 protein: CASSGQVDQPQHF; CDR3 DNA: TGTGCCAGCAGTGGACAGGTGGATCAGCCCCAGCATTTT
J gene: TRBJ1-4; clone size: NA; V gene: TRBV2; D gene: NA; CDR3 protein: CASITRGVGEKLFF; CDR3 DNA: TGTGCCAGCATCACGCGGGGGGTCGGGGAAAAACTGTTTTTT
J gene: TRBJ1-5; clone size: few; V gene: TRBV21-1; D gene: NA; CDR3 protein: CASSFRDRGRDQPQHF; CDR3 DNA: TGTGCCAGCAGTTTCCGGGACAGGGGGCGCGATCAGCCCCAGCATTTT
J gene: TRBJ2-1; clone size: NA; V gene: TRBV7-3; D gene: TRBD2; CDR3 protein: CASSLTSGAYNEQFF; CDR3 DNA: TGTGCCAGCAGCTTAACCAGCGGGGCTTACAATGAGCAGTTCTTC
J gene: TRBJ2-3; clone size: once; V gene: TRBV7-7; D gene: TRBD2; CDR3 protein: CASSLGLAGGRTDTQYF; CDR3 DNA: TGTGCCAGCAGCTTAGGCCTAGCGGGAGGGCGCACAGATACGCAGTATTTT
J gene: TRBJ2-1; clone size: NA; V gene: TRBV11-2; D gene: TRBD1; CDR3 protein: CASSLLSGGTSNEQFF; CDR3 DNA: TGTGCCAGCAGCTTATTGTCAGGGGGTACATCCAATGAGCAGTTCTTC
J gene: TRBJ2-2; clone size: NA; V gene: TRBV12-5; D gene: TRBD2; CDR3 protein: CASGFGTTNTGELFF; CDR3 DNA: TGTGCTAGTGGTTTCGGGACTACCAACACCGGGGAGCTGTTTTTT
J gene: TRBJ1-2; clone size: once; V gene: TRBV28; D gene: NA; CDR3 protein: CASSYRDGYTF; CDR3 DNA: TGTGCCAGCAGCTACAGGGATGGCTACACCTTC
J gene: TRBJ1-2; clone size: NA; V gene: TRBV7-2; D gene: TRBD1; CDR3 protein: CASSRYLGTGGYGYTF; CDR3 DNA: TGTGCCAGCAGCCGGTACCTTGGGACAGGGGGGTATGGCTACACCTTC
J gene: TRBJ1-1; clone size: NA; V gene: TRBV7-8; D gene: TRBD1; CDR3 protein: CASSSQSLQGASAFF; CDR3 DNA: TGTGCCAGCAGCTCCCAAAGCTTACAGGGGGCAAGCGCTTTCTTT
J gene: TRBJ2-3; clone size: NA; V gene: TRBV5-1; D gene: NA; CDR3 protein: CASKLTAGPPTDTQYF; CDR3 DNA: TGCGCCAGCAAACTGACAGCCGGCCCCCCGACAGATACGCAGTATTTT
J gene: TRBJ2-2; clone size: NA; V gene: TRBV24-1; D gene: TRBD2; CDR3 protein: CATSDFLSGNGELFF; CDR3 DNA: TGTGCCACCAGTGATTTTTTGAGCGGGAACGGGGAGCTGTTTTTT
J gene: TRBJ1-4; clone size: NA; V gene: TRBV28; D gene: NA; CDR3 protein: CASSLPQGFGNEKLFF; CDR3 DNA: TGTGCCAGCAGTTTGCCCCAGGGGTTCGGTAATGAAAAACTGTTTTTT
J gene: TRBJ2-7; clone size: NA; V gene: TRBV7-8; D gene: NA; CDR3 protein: CASSSPAYEQYF; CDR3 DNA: TGTGCCAGCAGCTCTCCAGCCTACGAGCAGTACTTC
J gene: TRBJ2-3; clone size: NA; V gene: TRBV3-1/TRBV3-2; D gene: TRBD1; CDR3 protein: CASSQDVARGGTGELRSTDTQYF; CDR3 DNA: TGTGCCAGCAGCCAAGATGTTGCTAGAGGCGGGACAGGGGAGTTAAGGTCCACAGATACGCAGTATTTT
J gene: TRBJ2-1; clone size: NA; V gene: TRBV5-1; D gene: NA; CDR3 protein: CASSLVSASYNEQFF; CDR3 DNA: TGCGCCAGCAGCTTGGTTAGCGCCTCCTACAATGAGCAGTTCTTC
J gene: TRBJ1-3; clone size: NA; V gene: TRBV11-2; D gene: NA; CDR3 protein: CASSLPQGGNTIYF; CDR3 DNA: TGTGCCAGCAGCTTACCCCAGGGGGGAAACACCATATATTTT
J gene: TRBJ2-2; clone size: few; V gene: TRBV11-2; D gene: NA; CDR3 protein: CASSRKPNQATNTGELFF; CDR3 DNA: TGTGCCAGCAGCCGGAAGCCCAACCAAGCGACGAACACCGGGGAGCTGTTTTTT
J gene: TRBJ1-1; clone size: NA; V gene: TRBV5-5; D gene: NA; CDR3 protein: CASRPVGGNTEAFF; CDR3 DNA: TGTGCCAGCAGACCAGTGGGGGGAAACACTGAAGCTTTCTTT
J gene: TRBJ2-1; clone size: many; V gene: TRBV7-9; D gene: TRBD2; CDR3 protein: CASSVGTSGMDYNEQFF; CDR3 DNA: TGTGCCAGCAGCGTAGGGACTAGCGGGATGGACTACAATGAGCAGTTCTTC
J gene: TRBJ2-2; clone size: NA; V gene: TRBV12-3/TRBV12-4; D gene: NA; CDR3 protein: CASSYGQTGELFF; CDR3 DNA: TGTGCCAGCAGTTACGGACAGACCGGGGAGCTGTTTTTT
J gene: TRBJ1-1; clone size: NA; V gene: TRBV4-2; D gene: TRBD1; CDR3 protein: CASSHLDRAPEAFF; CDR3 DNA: TGTGCCAGCAGCCATTTGGACAGGGCGCCGGAAGCTTTCTTT
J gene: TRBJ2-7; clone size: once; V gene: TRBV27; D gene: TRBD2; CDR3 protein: CASSLSTSGPYEQYF; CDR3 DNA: TGTGCCAGCAGTTTATCGACTAGCGGTCCCTACGAGCAGTACTTC
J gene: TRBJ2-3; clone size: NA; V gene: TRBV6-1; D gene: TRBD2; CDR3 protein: CASSETSSGGTDTQYF; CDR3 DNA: TGTGCCAGCAGTGAAACATCTAGCGGGGGCACAGATACGCAGTATTTT
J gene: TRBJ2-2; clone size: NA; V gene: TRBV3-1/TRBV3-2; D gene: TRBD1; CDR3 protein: CASSRGTGRNTGELFF; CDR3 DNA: TGTGCCAGCAGCCGTGGGACAGGGAGGAACACCGGGGAGCTGTTTTTT
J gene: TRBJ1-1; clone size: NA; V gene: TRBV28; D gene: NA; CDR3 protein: CASSFDRKAFF; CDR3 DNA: TGTGCCAGCAGTTTTGACAGAAAAGCTTTCTTT
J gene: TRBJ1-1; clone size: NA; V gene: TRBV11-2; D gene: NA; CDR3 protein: CASSQGQSEAFF; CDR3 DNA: TGTGCCAGCAGCCAAGGACAGTCTGAAGCTTTCTTT
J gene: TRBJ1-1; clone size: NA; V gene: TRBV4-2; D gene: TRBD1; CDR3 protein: CASSKGTGNGGSTEAFF; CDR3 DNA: TGTGCCAGCAGCAAAGGGACAGGGAACGGCGGGAGCACTGAAGCTTTCTTT
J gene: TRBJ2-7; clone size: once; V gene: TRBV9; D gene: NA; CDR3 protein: CASSVAGSYEQYF; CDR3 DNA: TGTGCCAGCAGCGTAGCAGGTTCCTACGAGCAGTACTTC
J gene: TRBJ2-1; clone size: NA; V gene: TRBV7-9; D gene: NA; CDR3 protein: CASSLTGYNEQFF; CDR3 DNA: TGTGCCAGCAGCTTAACTGGTTACAATGAGCAGTTCTTC
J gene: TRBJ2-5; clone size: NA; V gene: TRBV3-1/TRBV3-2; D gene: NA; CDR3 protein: CASRSGSETQYF; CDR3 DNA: TGTGCCAGCAGGAGCGGGTCTGAGACCCAGTACTTC
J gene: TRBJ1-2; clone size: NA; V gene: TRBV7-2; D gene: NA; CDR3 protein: CASSLTPADDGYTF; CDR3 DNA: TGTGCCAGCAGCTTAACCCCCGCGGATGATGGCTACACCTTC
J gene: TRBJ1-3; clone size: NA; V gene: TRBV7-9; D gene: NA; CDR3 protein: CASSLDRRKNTIYF; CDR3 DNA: TGTGCCAGCAGCTTAGACCGGAGGAAAAACACCATATATTTT
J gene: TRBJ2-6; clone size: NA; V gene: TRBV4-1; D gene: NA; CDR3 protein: CASSQVAGLPSGANVLTF; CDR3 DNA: TGCGCCAGCAGCCAAGTCGCAGGGTTACCCTCTGGGGCCAACGTCCTGACTTTC
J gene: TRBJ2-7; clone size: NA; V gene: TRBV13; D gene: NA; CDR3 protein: CASSLRAYEQYF; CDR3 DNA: TGTGCCAGCAGTCTCCGGGCCTACGAGCAGTACTTC
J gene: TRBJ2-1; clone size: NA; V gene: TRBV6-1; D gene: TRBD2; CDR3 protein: CASSELLALGSEQFF; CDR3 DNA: TGTGCCAGCAGTGAACTACTAGCGCTTGGTAGTGAGCAGTTCTTC
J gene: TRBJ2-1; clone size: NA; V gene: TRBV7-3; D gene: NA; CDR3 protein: CASSLSGQNNEQFF; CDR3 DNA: TGTGCCAGCAGCTTAAGTGGCCAGAACAATGAGCAGTTCTTC